The clone carrying this T cell receptor beta chain was seen at least ten times. Each CDR3 protein is one row after TCRdb ran MiXCR on the reads. The data contain 600,000 to 800,000 distinct CDR3 sequences, 20% to 25% of them singletons. This sample is part of a study of T cell repertoires in cytomegalovirus infection. The germline gives CDR1 SGHVS, CDR2 FQNEAQ. V was pared by 4 bases and J by 3 bases, with 7 bases of the junction left unmatched. The CDR3 loop spans 15 amino acids. The clonotype comes from a human donor in good health (CMV status not recorded). Some clones in this sample may be carry-over from other donors' samples. Material for sequencing was CD8+ T cells from PBMCs. The chain joins TRBV7-8 to TRBJ1-1, with 8 bases that match TRBD1. CDR3 nucleotides: TGTGCCAGCAGCTACCGGACAGGGCCGGACACTGAAGCTTTCTTT. It translates to CASSYRTGPDTEAFF.